The 25 T cell receptor beta chains below were found in one sample sequenced in a study of T cells in Graves' hyperthyroidism and ophthalmopathy. Authors of the study amplified TCR beta CDR3 regions from RNA transcripts. Using the HTBI primer set, a first-round RT-PCR was run on the TCR CDR3. TCRdb called the multiplex PCR reads again in MiXCR, with one record for every CDR3 protein. The data contain about 560,000 distinct CDR3 sequences, over 15% of them singletons. The sequenced sample was blood. Receptor source: a woman aged 18-35 years with Graves' hyperthyroidism.

The chain employs TRBV5-5 and TRBJ2-1, with 10 positions matching TRBD2. Germline CDR1 is SGHKS and CDR2 is YYEKEE (reference sequence). The CDR3 runs to 14 residues. Losses at the gene ends were 3 bases for V and 10 bases for J; bases not matched to a gene: 7. CDR3 bases: TGTGCCAGCAGCTCTAGCGGGGGTTCCTACGAGCAGTTCTTC. Translation: CASSSSGGSYEQFF.

The chain carries TRBV5-4 and TRBJ1-6, with 8 bases lining up with TRBD1. The length of the CDR3 is 15 residues. Germline CDR1 is SGHNT and CDR2 is YYREEE (reference sequence). Trimming cost V 4 bases and J 7 bases; bases outside gene matches: 7. The CDR3 spells CASSTQQGDNSPLHF. CDR3 sequence (DNA): TGTGCCAGCAGCACTCAACAGGGGGACAATTCACCCCTCCACTTT.

This clonotype has only a few counts. The DNA for the CDR3 is TGTGCCAGCAGTTACTCTAAGCGGGGCTACAATGAGCAGTTCTTC. Residues: CASSYSKRGYNEQFF. The chain uses TRBV6-5 and TRBJ2-1, with 7 bases aligning to TRBD2. CDR1 and CDR2 from the germline V gene are MNHEY and SVGAGI. The CDR3 is 15 residues long. The junction had 2 bases not matched to a gene; V was cut back by 0 bases and J by 3 bases.

The sample holds many counts of this clonotype. The rearrangement links TRBV30 to TRBJ1-1, with D unclear. The germline CDR1 and CDR2 sequences are GTSNPN and SVGIG (reference sequence). The V end lost 3 bases, the J end lost 8 bases, and 10 bases lay between the germline ends. CDR3 length: 11 residues. The CDR3 here is CAWSPAAEAFF. Here the CDR3 DNA reads TGTGCCTGGAGCCCGGCCGCCGAAGCTTTCTTT.

This clonotype was picked up a small number of times. V and J are TRBV5-1 and TRBJ2-7; D is possibly TRBD2 (7 bases). The germline V gene has CDR1 SGHRS and CDR2 YFSETQ. V was pared by 3 bases and J by 2 bases, with 15 bases between. The length of the CDR3 is 15 residues. The CDR3 DNA is TGCGCCAGCAGCTCCTACGCGGGGGCCACCTACGAGCAGTACTTC. Its protein product is CASSSYAGATYEQYF.

The rearrangement links TRBV29-1 to TRBJ1-2, with D unresolved. V gave up 4 bases and J gave up 8 bases, with 20 bases separating them. CDR1 and CDR2 (germline): SQVTM, ANQGSEA. This CDR3 has 14 residues. Here the CDR3 DNA reads TGCAGCGTTGTTAGGGCGGGAGGTTCCGGGGGCTACACCTTC. It translates to CSVVRAGGSGGYTF.

V and J are TRBV29-1 and TRBJ2-7; 7 positions agree with TRBD1. CDR1 is SQVTM and CDR2 is ANQGSEA in the germline V gene. The J segment lost 3 bases and the V segment lost 5 bases, leaving 7 bases of the junction unmatched. This CDR3 has 13 residues. The CDR3: CSVWFQGDYEQYF. The CDR3 nucleotides are TGCAGCGTTTGGTTTCAGGGGGACTACGAGCAGTACTTC.

At least ten counts were recorded for this clonotype. CDR3 sequence reads: CSARDGTPGTGLEQYF. Here the CDR3 DNA reads TGCAGTGCTAGAGATGGAACCCCCGGGACAGGCCTCGAGCAGTACTTC. The chain joins TRBV20-1 to TRBJ2-7, with 8 bases lining up with TRBD1. There are 16 residues in the CDR3. Germline-derived CDR1 and CDR2 are DFQATT and SNEGSKA (reference sequence). V lost 0 bases and J lost 6; bases outside the gene matches: 13.

This rearrangement joins TRBV6-5 to TRBJ1-1; TRBD1 agrees at 10 bases. Losses at the gene ends were 2 bases for V and 4 bases for J; bases not matched to a gene: 4. Germline V gene lookup returns CDR1 MNHEY and CDR2 SVGAGI. The CDR3 loop spans 15 amino acids. The CDR3 region is CASSYPTGGITEAFF. CDR3 DNA: TGTGCCAGCAGTTACCCGACAGGGGGCATCACTGAAGCTTTCTTT.

Note on this clonotype: Mismatch with germline at one junction end may stem from a read error. The chain is built from TRBV7-2 and TRBJ2-2, with TRBD1 matching over 7 bases. Germline CDR1 and CDR2: SGHTA and FQGNSA. The CDR3 is 18 residues long. CDR3 nucleotides: TGTGCCAGCAGCTTAACTTGGGACAGAGAGGCGAACAGCGGGGAGCTGTTTTTT. Protein product: CASSLTWDREANSGELFF.

About this clonotype: Mismatch with germline at one junction end may stem from a read error. The chain uses TRBV29-1 and TRBJ2-7; 8 bases align to TRBD2. CDR1 is SQVTM and CDR2 is ANQGSEA in the germline V gene. This CDR3 has 14 amino acids. For the CDR3, the DNA is TGCAGCGTTGAGGAACCGGGACTAGACTACGTGCAGTACTTC. It is translated as CSVEEPGLDYVQYF.

This clonotype was observed a few times. CDR3 bases: TGTGCCAGCACCAGAGGGCGGGTCTTAACTAATGAAAAACTGTTTTTT. Protein product: CASTRGRVLTNEKLFF. The chain has TRBV6-1 and TRBJ1-4; D unresolved. Trimming left V 7 bases short and J 1 base short, with 16 bases between. The CDR3 runs to 16 residues. Per the germline V gene, CDR1 is MNHNS and CDR2 is SASEGT.

This clonotype has only a few counts. The J gene is TRBJ2-5, the V gene TRBV20-1, with TRBD2 identical over 13 bases. The junction had 4 bases not matched to a gene; V was cut back by 5 bases and J by 4 bases. The CDR3 is made up of 14 amino acids. The germline V gene encodes CDR1 DFQATT and CDR2 SNEGSKA (reference sequence). The CDR3 DNA follows: TGCAGTGCTGACAGACTAGCGGGGGGAGAGACCCAGTACTTC. Its protein is CSADRLAGGETQYF.

This clonotype was observed at least ten times. The chain couples TRBV27 to TRBJ2-7; 16 positions agree with TRBD2. Germline CDR1 MNHEY, CDR2 SMNVEV (reference sequence). The CDR3 runs 17 residues. The V and J ends lost 3 bases and 5 bases, in that order; junction bases with no gene match: 7. CDR3 in amino acids: CASSLPGLAGGPHEQYF. CDR3 sequence (DNA): TGTGCCAGCAGTTTGCCGGGACTAGCGGGAGGGCCCCACGAGCAGTACTTC.

This clonotype occurred many times. The J gene is TRBJ1-2, the V gene TRBV2; D not certain. The V end lost 7 bases, the J end lost 4 bases, and 16 bases lay between the germline ends. The CDR3 contains 14 residues. CDR1 and CDR2 (germline): SNHLY, FYNNEI. CDR3 region: CASTPTLSPYGYTF. As DNA, the CDR3 is TGTGCCAGCACCCCAACCCTCAGTCCCTATGGCTACACCTTC.

This clonotype was counted many times. As DNA, the CDR3 is TGTGCCAGCAGTTTAAGGAGCTGGGACAGGGGGCAATACGAGCAGTACTTC. Translated: CASSLRSWDRGQYEQYF. The chain joins TRBV12-3 or TRBV12-4 to TRBJ2-7, with 12 bases aligning to TRBD1. This CDR3 comprises 17 residues. Unmatched junction bases numbered 9, after V lost 2 bases and J lost 4 bases.

This clonotype was observed many times. The chain carries TRBV2 and TRBJ1-5; 8 bases fit TRBD1. Germline V lookup: CDR1 SNHLY, CDR2 FYNNEI. This CDR3 contains 13 residues. J lost 7 bases, V lost 6 bases, and 5 bases had no gene match. The CDR3 nucleotides read TGTGCCAGCAGAGGACAGGGCAGACAGCCCCAGCATTTT. This codes for CASRGQGRQPQHF.

This clonotype was detected many times. V is TRBV7-9 and J is TRBJ2-5; no firm D call. V lost 3 bases and J 0 bases, leaving 5 bases between the germline ends. The CDR3 is made up of 13 amino acids. The germline V gene encodes CDR1 SEHNR and CDR2 FQNEAQ (reference sequence). The CDR3: CASSFQYQETQYF. CDR3 in DNA: TGTGCCAGCAGCTTCCAGTACCAAGAGACCCAGTACTTC.

DNA of the CDR3: TGCAGCGCCATAGGGCCCCCAGGGGGCGGTGGCTACACCTTC. Protein sequence: CSAIGPPGGGGYTF. This chain connects TRBV29-1 to TRBJ1-2; 8 nucleotides match TRBD1. J lost 7 bases, V lost 7 bases, and 14 bases had no gene match. Germline V gene lookup returns CDR1 SQVTM and CDR2 ANQGSEA. This CDR3 is 14 amino acids long.

The rearrangement uses TRBV20-1 and TRBJ2-4, with 11 nucleotides matching TRBD2. The germline gives CDR1 DFQATT, CDR2 SNEGSKA (reference sequence). The trim removed 5 bases at V and 7 bases at J, leaving 7 bases unmatched. The CDR3 extends over 14 amino acids. DNA for the CDR3: TGCAGTGCTGGTCATAGCGGGAGGGGTAACATTCAGTACTTC. Its translation: CSAGHSGRGNIQYF.

This clonotype occurred a few times. The rearrangement links TRBV29-1 to TRBJ2-7, with D perhaps TRBD1 or TRBD2 (6 bases each). The CDR3 is made up of 13 amino acids. V was cut by 5 bases and J by 7 bases, with 18 bases left in between. Germline CDR1 is SQVTM and CDR2 is ANQGSEA. Here the CDR3 reads CSVLGPGAREQYF. Here the CDR3 DNA reads TGCAGCGTTCTGGGGCCGGGGGCGCGAGAGCAGTACTTC.

Many counts were recorded for this clonotype. Written as DNA, the CDR3 is TGTGCCAGCAGGGACAGTCTAGCCAAAAACATTCAGTACTTC. This sequence encodes CASRDSLAKNIQYF. The genes are TRBV2 and TRBJ2-4; TRBD1 is a possible D gene (6 bases). Germline CDR1 SNHLY, CDR2 FYNNEI. The CDR3 is 14 amino acids. The V gene lost 6 bases and the J gene lost 0 bases, with 9 bases spanning the gap.

This clonotype turned up a few times. V and J are TRBV6-1 and TRBJ1-4; 8 bases agree with TRBD1. With V trimmed by 6 bases and J by 5 bases, 5 bases remained unmatched. Germline loops: CDR1 MNHNS, CDR2 SASEGT. The CDR3 extends over 14 amino acids. CDR3 in DNA: TGTGCCAGCAGGGCACAGGGGGGAAATGAAAAACTGTTTTTT. Amino acid sequence: CASRAQGGNEKLFF.

The V gene is TRBV12-3 or TRBV12-4, the J gene TRBJ2-3; TRBD1 agrees at 7 bases. This CDR3 is built from 12 residues. J lost 10 bases, V lost 6 bases, and 7 bases had no gene match. The CDR3 nucleotides read TGTGCCAGCAGCCCGGTCGGGACAGCGCAGTATTTT. This encodes CASSPVGTAQYF.

In this sample, this clonotype turned up a few times. The junction departs from germline at one end; a sequencing error may be responsible. V usage is TRBV12-3 or TRBV12-4 and J usage is TRBJ2-1; TRBD2 might be the D (6 bases). This CDR3 spans 16 amino acids. CDR3 sequence reads: CASSLDRMAGRNGQFF. The CDR3 coding sequence is TGTGCCAGCAGTTTAGATCGAATGGCAGGGAGGAATGGGCAGTTCTTC.